This T cell receptor (beta chain) was identified during a study of blood T cell repertoires in COVID-19. The wider study: The United States, Italy and Spain provided the acute and convalescent COVID-19 samples.

V gave up 6 bases and J gave up 2 bases; unmatched junction bases: 7. The CDR3 totals 16 residues. Looked up from germline, CDR1 is LNHDA and CDR2 is SQIVND (reference sequence). Using immunoSEQ multiplex PCR, the repertoire was profiled, and TCRdb retains in-frame clones only, with some absent. The sample has approximately 300,000 clones, about 93% seen once; the top ten hold about 6.8%. The source of this sequence is a woman under 40 with COVID-19, enrolled during active disease. The V call is TRBV19, the J call TRBJ2-2; TRBD1 aligns across 9 bases. Sequencing was done on a sample of peripheral blood. This chain's CDR3 is CASRMRGQGNTGELFF. CDR3 nucleotides: TGTGCCAGTAGGATGAGGGGACAGGGAAACACCGGGGAGCTGTTTTTT.